The rows below give T cell receptor beta chains drawn from one sample of a study of T cell responses to AZD1222 COVID-19 vaccine. The protocol was immunoSEQ multiplex PCR, while the TCRdb copy is restricted to in-frame clones and leaves out a portion. The sample includes about 140,000 clones, approximately 92% of them seen just once. The sequencing here drew on peripheral blood, taken 28 days after the second AZD1222 dose. The source is an adult who received the AZD1222 COVID-19 vaccine. Each CDR3 is given with its conserved first and last residue. The D gene is left open where the match is weak. Some rows have no size entry. The others give once, few or many, or a class for an expanded clone.

clone_size,v_call,d_call,j_call,cdr3_nt,cdr3_aa
once,TRBV4-1,TRBD1,TRBJ1-6,TGCGCCAGCAGCCTTGGGATCCCGGGACAGTATAATTCACCCCTCCACTTT,CASSLGIPGQYNSPLHF
NA,TRBV4-1,NA,TRBJ1-4,TGCGCCAGCAGCCAAGAGAGGCCCTGGACCGGTGAAAAACTGTTTTTT,CASSQERPWTGEKLFF
NA,TRBV18,NA,TRBJ1-1,TGTGCCAGCTCACCAGAGGCAATGAACACTGAAGCTTTCTTT,CASSPEAMNTEAFF
NA,TRBV4-1,TRBD1,TRBJ1-2,TGCGCCAGCAGTACCTACCGGGACAGGGGCTATGGCTACACCTTC,CASSTYRDRGYGYTF
NA,TRBV19,NA,TRBJ1-2,TGTGCCAGCATACCTCACTACGGACGGATGAACTATGGCTACACCTTC,CASIPHYGRMNYGYTF
NA,TRBV6-5,NA,TRBJ2-1,TGTGCCAGCAGGCCTTTAGGATACAATGAGCAGTTCTTC,CASRPLGYNEQFF
once,TRBV28,NA,TRBJ2-5,TGTGCCAGCAGTTCGTCGACAGTCCGGGAGACCCAGTACTTC,CASSSSTVRETQYF
NA,TRBV7-2,NA,TRBJ2-6,TGTGCCAGCAGCCAGAGACAGTCACACTCTGGGGCCAACGTCCTGACTTTC,CASSQRQSHSGANVLTF
NA,TRBV6-2/TRBV6-3,TRBD2,TRBJ2-3,TGTGCCAGCAGTTACGGGAGGGCCACAGATACGCAGTATTTT,CASSYGRATDTQYF
NA,TRBV4-1,NA,TRBJ1-6,TGCGCCAGCAGCCATGCACACAGTGCCAATTCACCCCTCCACTTT,CASSHAHSANSPLHF
NA,TRBV6-2/TRBV6-3,NA,TRBJ1-5,TGTGCCAGCAGTCAACAGAATAGCAATCAGCCCCAGCATTTT,CASSQQNSNQPQHF